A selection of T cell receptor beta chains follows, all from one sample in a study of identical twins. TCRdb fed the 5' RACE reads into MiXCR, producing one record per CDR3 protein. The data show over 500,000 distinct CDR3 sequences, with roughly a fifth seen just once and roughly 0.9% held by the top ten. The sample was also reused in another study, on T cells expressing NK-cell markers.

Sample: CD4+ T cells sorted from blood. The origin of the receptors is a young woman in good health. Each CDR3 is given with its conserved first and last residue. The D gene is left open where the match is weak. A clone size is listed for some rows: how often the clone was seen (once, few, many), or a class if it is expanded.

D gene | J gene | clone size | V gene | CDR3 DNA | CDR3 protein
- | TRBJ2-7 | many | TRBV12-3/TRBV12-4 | TGTGCCAGCAGTTTAAGAGGGGGGCTCGAGCAGTACTTC | CASSLRGGLEQYF
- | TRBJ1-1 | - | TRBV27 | TGTGCCAGTTGCAGGGGACTCGCTTACACTGAAGCTTTCTTT | CASCRGLAYTEAFF
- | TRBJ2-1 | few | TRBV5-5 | TGTGCCAGCAGCCCTGGGCTTCTCAATGAGCAGTTCTTC | CASSPGLLNEQFF
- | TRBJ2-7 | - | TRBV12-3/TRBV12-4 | TGTGCCAGCAGTTTTACTTGGGCGTTCGACTCCGCCTACGAGCAGTACTTC | CASSFTWAFDSAYEQYF
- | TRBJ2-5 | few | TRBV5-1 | TGCGCCAGCAGCTTCCTAGACAGAGGGCAAGAGACCCAGTACTTC | CASSFLDRGQETQYF
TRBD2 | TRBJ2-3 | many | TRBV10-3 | TGTGCCATCAGTGAGCCGGTGAGCGGGGGAAGCACAGATACGCAGTATTTT | CAISEPVSGGSTDTQYF
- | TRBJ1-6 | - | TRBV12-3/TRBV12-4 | TGTGCCAGCAGGACCGACAGCCCTTCTATCTCACCCCTCCACTTT | CASRTDSPSISPLHF
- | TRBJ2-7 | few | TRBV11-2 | TGTGCCAGCAGCCTCGAAGGGACGGTCTACGAGCAGTACTTC | CASSLEGTVYEQYF
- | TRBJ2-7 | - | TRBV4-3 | TGCGCCAGCAGCCAGGAAGCGGCCAGCTCCTACGAGCAGTACTTC | CASSQEAASSYEQYF
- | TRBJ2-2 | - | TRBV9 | TGTGCCAGCAGCGTTGGGGTGACGGTCGGGGAGCTGTTTTTT | CASSVGVTVGELFF
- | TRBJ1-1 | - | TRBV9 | TGTGCCAGCAGCGTAGCTGGGCACACTGAAGCTTTCTTT | CASSVAGHTEAFF
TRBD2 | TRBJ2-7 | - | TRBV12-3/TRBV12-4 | TGTGCCAGCAGTTCCGGGACTAGGAGTTACGAGCAGTACTTC | CASSSGTRSYEQYF
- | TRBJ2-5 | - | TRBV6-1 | TGTGCCAGTTTTTCGACAGGCCAAGAGACCCAGTACTTC | CASFSTGQETQYF
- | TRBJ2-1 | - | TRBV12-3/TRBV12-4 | TGTGCCAGCAGCCTACGTTGCGTTAGCTCCTACAATGAGCAGTTCTTC | CASSLRCVSSYNEQFF
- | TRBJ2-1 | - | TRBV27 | TGTGCCAGCAGTTTAAGAAGGGGCAATGAGCAGTTCTTC | CASSLRRGNEQFF
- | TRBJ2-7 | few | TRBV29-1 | TGCAGCGTTGTGGGGGGTACGGGAGCAAACGAGCAGTACTTC | CSVVGGTGANEQYF
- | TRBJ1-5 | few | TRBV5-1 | TGCGCCAGCAGCTTGACTGGCCACGAAGTTCAGCCCCAGCATTTT | CASSLTGHEVQPQHF
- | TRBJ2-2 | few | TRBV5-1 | TGCGCCAGCAGGAGGGACCCCACCGGGGAGCTGTTTTTT | CASRRDPTGELFF
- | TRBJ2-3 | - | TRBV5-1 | TGCGCCAGCAGCTTGACCTGGGGGCGGATGGATACGCAGTATTTT | CASSLTWGRMDTQYF
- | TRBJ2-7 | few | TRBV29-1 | TGCAGCGTGGGGGGTGTAGGGACCTACGAGCAGTACTTC | CSVGGVGTYEQYF
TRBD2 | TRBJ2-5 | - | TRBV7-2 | TGTGCCAGCAGCATACAAAGAGCGGGGGGGCAAGAGACCCAGTACTTC | CASSIQRAGGQETQYF
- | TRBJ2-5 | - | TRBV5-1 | TGCGCCAGCAGCAGTCTAGTGAGTGGGATGGAGACCCAGTACTTC | CASSSLVSGMETQYF
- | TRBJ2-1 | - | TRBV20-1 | TGCAGTGCTAGAGACCCACGCGCAGGAGGCAATGAGCAGTTCTTC | CSARDPRAGGNEQFF
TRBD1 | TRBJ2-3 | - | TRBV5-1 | TGCGCCAGCAGCTTGGCGGGACAGGGCGAGCCAGATACGCAGTATTTT | CASSLAGQGEPDTQYF
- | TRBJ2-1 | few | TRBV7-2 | TGTGCCAGCAGCGAACAGCGGAGCGATGAGCAGTTCTTC | CASSEQRSDEQFF
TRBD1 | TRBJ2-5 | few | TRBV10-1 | TGCGCCAGCAGCGAAAAGCAGGGGGCCTACGAGACCCAGTACTTC | CASSEKQGAYETQYF
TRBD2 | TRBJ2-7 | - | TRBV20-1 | TGCAGTGGAGGGCGGGGGTCATCCTACGAGCAGTACTTC | CSGGRGSSYEQYF
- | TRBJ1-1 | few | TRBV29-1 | TGCAGCGGGGGAGGCAGGGCCTACACTGAAGCTTTCTTT | CSGGGRAYTEAFF
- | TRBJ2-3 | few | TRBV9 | TGTGCCAGCAGCGTAGTTGCGGTCACAGATACGCAGTATTTT | CASSVVAVTDTQYF
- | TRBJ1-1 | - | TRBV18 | TGTGCCAGCTCACAACAAAAGTACACTGAAGCTTTCTTT | CASSQQKYTEAFF
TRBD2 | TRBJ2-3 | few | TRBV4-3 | TGCGCCAGCAGCCCTGGACTAGCGGCCGGAAGTACAGATACGCAGTATTTT | CASSPGLAAGSTDTQYF
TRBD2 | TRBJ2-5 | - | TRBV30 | TGTGCCTGGAGTGTTGGACTAGCGGTGGAGACCCAGTACTTC | CAWSVGLAVETQYF
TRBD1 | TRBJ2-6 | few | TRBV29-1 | TGCAGCGCAACAACCGGGACAGGGGGCTCCTGGGCCAACGTCCTGACTTTC | CSATTGTGGSWANVLTF
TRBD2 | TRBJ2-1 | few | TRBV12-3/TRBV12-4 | TGTGCCAGCAGTACCAGGGTAGCGGGGTGGGCCTATGAGCAGTTCTTC | CASSTRVAGWAYEQFF
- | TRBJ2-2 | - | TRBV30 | TGTGCCTGGAGTGTGTTCAGGGCCGGGGAGCTGTTTTTT | CAWSVFRAGELFF
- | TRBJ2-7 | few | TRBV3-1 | TGTGCCAGCAGCCAAACTAGGGAAGAGCAGTACTTC | CASSQTREEQYF
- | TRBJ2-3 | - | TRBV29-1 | TGCAGCGTATTGACGGGAGCAGATACGCAGTATTTT | CSVLTGADTQYF
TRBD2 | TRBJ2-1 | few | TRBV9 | TGTGCCAGCAGCGTAGGGCGGGGGGCACCCTACAATGAGCAGTTCTTC | CASSVGRGAPYNEQFF
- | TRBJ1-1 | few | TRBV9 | TGTGCCAGCAGCGGGGGGGGCCTGGGTGTCGCTGAAGCTTTCTTT | CASSGGGLGVAEAFF
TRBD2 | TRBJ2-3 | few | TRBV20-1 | TGCAGTGCTACCACGCCTAGCGGGGAAACAGATACGCAGTATTTT | CSATTPSGETDTQYF
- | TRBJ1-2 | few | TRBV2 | TGTGCCGGGCAGACACGAAATAACTATGGCTACACCTTC | CAGQTRNNYGYTF
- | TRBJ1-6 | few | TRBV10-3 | TGTGCCATCAGTGAGTCAGCCGACTTACATTCACCCCTCCACTTT | CAISESADLHSPLHF
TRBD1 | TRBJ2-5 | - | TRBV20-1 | TGCAGTGCTAGTGGGACAGAGCCCCAAGAGACCCAGTACTTC | CSASGTEPQETQYF
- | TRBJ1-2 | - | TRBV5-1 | TGCGCCAGCAGCTTGGAGGTGCCCAACTATGGCTACACCTTC | CASSLEVPNYGYTF
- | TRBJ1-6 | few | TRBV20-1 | TGCAGTGCTAGAACCCTTGGGCAGGCGGGACCACCCCTCCACTTT | CSARTLGQAGPPLHF
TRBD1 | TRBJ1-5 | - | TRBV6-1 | TGTGCCAGCAGGACGACAGGGGCCAATCAGCCCCAGCATTTT | CASRTTGANQPQHF
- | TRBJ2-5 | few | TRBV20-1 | TGCAGTGCTAGAGATGTCACTGAGACCCAGTACTTC | CSARDVTETQYF
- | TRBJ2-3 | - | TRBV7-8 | TGTGCCAGCAGCTTAGATGAAGCTACGCAGTATTTT | CASSLDEATQYF
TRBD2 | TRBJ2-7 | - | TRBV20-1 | TGCAGTGCTAGATCCCTGACTAGCAGCTACGAGCAGTACTTC | CSARSLTSSYEQYF
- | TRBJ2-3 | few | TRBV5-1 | TGCGCCAGCATGGCAAGGTTCCCAGATACGCAGTATTTT | CASMARFPDTQYF